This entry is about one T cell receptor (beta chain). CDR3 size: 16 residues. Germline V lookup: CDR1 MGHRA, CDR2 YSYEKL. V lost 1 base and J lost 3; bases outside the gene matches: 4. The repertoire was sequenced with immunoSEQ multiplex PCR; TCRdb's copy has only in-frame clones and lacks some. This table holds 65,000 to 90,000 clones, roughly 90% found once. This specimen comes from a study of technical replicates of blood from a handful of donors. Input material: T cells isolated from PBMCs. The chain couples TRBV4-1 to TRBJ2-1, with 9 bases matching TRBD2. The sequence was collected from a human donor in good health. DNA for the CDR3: TGCGCCAGCAGCCAAGTCAGACTAGCGGTCTACAATGAGCAGTTCTTC. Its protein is CASSQVRLAVYNEQFF.